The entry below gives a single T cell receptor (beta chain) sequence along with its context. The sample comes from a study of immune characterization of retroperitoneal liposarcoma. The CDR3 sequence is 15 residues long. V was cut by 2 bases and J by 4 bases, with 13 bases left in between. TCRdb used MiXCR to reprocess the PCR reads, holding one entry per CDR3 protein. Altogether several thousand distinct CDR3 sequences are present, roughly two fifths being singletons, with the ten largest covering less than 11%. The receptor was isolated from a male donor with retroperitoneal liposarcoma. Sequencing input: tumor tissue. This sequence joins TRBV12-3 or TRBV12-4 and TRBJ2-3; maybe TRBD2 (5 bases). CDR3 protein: CASSLYRLAADTQYF. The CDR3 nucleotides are TGTGCCAGCAGTTTATATCGGCTAGCTGCAGATACGCAGTATTTT.